The 18 T cell receptor beta chains below come from one sample, sequenced in a study of blood T cell repertoires in COVID-19. Method: immunoSEQ multiplex PCR; TCRdb's copy keeps in-frame clones and lacks some. Seen here are about 90,000 clones, around 81% observed once, and the top ten hold 10% to 15%. The sample was peripheral blood. The source is a woman between 65 and 79 years old with active or convalescent COVID-19.

The chain is built from TRBV5-6 and TRBJ1-4, with 7 bases aligning to TRBD1. The ends lost 3 bases at V and 2 bases at J; junction bases unmatched: 7. Germline V gives CDR1 SGHDT, CDR2 YYEEEE. There are 16 residues in the CDR3. CDR3 region: CASSSRRDSTNEKLFF. The DNA of the CDR3 is TGTGCCAGCAGCTCAAGACGGGACAGCACTAATGAAAAACTGTTTTTT.

The chain couples TRBV20-1 to TRBJ2-1; 10 bases match TRBD2. The length of the CDR3 is 17 residues. CDR1 and CDR2 from the germline V gene are DFQATT and SNEGSKA (reference sequence). V lost 3 bases and J lost 0; bases outside the gene matches: 8. The CDR3: CSASRASGGSSYNEQFF. In nucleotides, the CDR3 is TGCAGTGCTAGTAGGGCTAGCGGGGGAAGCTCCTACAATGAGCAGTTCTTC.

This chain uses TRBV6-5 with TRBJ2-5; 10 bases align to TRBD1. There are 15 residues in the CDR3. Germline CDR1 and CDR2: MNHEY and SVGAGI. With V trimmed by 6 bases and J by 1 base, 5 bases remained unmatched. CDR3 sequence: CASRGQGLGQETQYF. DNA of the CDR3: TGTGCCAGCAGGGGACAGGGGTTAGGCCAAGAGACCCAGTACTTC.

The gene calls are TRBV7-2 and TRBJ1-6; D possibly corresponds to TRBD1 (6 bases). Looked up from germline, CDR1 is SGHTA and CDR2 is FQGNSA. V lost 3 bases and J 0 bases, leaving 15 bases between the germline ends. This CDR3 has 18 residues. The DNA of the CDR3 is TGTGCCAGCAGCTTTGGGACACGAAGTAGCTCCTATAATTCACCCCTCCACTTT. Amino acids: CASSFGTRSSSYNSPLHF.

This clone was counted between two and nine times. This chain connects TRBV5-1 to TRBJ2-7, with 9 bases aligning to TRBD1. The CDR3 is 17 residues long. Trimming at V came to 4 bases and at J to 0 bases, leaving 11 bases not matched to a gene. CDR1 SGHRS and CDR2 YFSETQ come from the germline V gene. The CDR3 DNA is TGCGCCAGCAGCCTAGACAGGGGGAGTGGGATCTCCTACGAGCAGTACTTC. Translation gives CASSLDRGSGISYEQYF.

The chain joins TRBV5-4 to TRBJ2-6; maybe TRBD1 (6 bases). Trimming took 6 bases from V and 0 from J, leaving 13 bases between them. This CDR3 spans 16 amino acids. Looked up from germline, CDR1 is SGHNT and CDR2 is YYREEE (reference sequence). CDR3 DNA sequence: TGTGCCAGCACCCAAGAGGGGGTCTCTGGGGCCAACGTCCTGACTTTC. As protein: CASTQEGVSGANVLTF.

The chain uses TRBV5-4 and TRBJ2-1, with a possible D match to TRBD2 (6 bases). Germline V gives CDR1 SGHNT, CDR2 YYREEE (reference sequence). Deletions cut 0 bases from V and 5 bases from J, with 12 bases between. There are 15 residues in the CDR3. CDR3 loop: CASSLGGVPNNEQFF. DNA of the CDR3: TGTGCCAGCAGCTTGGGGGGGGTTCCAAACAATGAGCAGTTCTTC.

The chain employs TRBV4-2 and TRBJ2-2; 8 bases are a match to TRBD1. This CDR3 is built from 17 residues. The junction had 8 bases not matched to a gene; V was cut back by 0 bases and J by 5 bases. Germline V gene data show CDR1 as LGHNA and CDR2 as YNFKEQ. Written as DNA, the CDR3 is TGTGCCAGCAGCCAAGATTTGGACAGGGTCGTGACCGGGGAGCTGTTTTTT. Protein product: CASSQDLDRVVTGELFF.

The V call is TRBV6-5, the J call TRBJ2-5, with D hard to call. Trimming pared 6 bases from V and 4 bases from J, leaving 12 bases between. The CDR3 is made up of 13 amino acids. Germline V gene data show CDR1 as MNHEY and CDR2 as SVGAGI. This chain's CDR3 is CASRWLSGETQYF. In nucleotides, the CDR3 is TGTGCCAGCAGGTGGTTGTCAGGAGAGACCCAGTACTTC.

This clone has a handful of counts. The V and J genes are TRBV5-8 and TRBJ1-2; D might be TRBD1 (5 bases). Trimming stripped 0 bases from V and 7 bases from J, with 10 bases between. There are 13 residues in the CDR3. Per germline, CDR1 SGHTS and CDR2 YDEGEE. The CDR3 bases are TGTGCCAGCAGCTTGGTCAGGGAAAGTGGCTACACCTTC. This sequence encodes CASSLVRESGYTF.

The CDR3 loop is CATQQTGVTSGELFF. The CDR3 nucleotides are TGTGCCACCCAACAAACCGGAGTTACGTCCGGGGAGCTGTTTTTT. The chain combines TRBV6-5 with TRBJ2-2; no firm D call. This CDR3 is built from 15 residues. The V gene's germline CDR1 is MNHEY and CDR2 SVGAGI. Trimming left V 10 bases short and J 6 bases short, with 21 bases between.

This clone was picked up a small number of times. The J gene is TRBJ2-7, the V gene TRBV7-9, with 7 bases fitting TRBD1. Trimming at V came to 1 base and at J to 6 bases, leaving 15 bases not matched to a gene. The germline V gene encodes CDR1 SEHNR and CDR2 FQNEAQ (reference sequence). The CDR3 is 17 residues long. CDR3 nucleotides: TGTGCCAGCAGCTTAGTATTGACCTTAGACAGGGCTGGCGAGCAGTACTTC. It codes for CASSLVLTLDRAGEQYF.

The chain is built from TRBV19 and TRBJ2-3; D might be TRBD1 (6 bases). Trimming stripped 5 bases from V and 3 bases from J, with 12 bases between. In germline, CDR1 is LNHDA, CDR2 SQIVND (reference sequence). The CDR3 runs to 14 residues. The CDR3 region has the DNA TGTGCCAGTAGTTTGGGGGCCTTGACAGATACGCAGTATTTT. Protein product: CASSLGALTDTQYF.

V usage is TRBV5-1 and J usage is TRBJ1-2; maybe TRBD1 (5 bases). The CDR3 is 14 amino acids. Germline V gene lookup returns CDR1 SGHRS and CDR2 YFSETQ. Trimming cost V 4 bases and J 6 bases, with 16 bases left between them. The CDR3 bases are TGCGCCAGCAGCCTGCCGGGGGTCACGGATGGCTACACCTTC. As protein: CASSLPGVTDGYTF.

The J gene is TRBJ2-7, the V gene TRBV2; 12 nucleotides line up with TRBD1. The V gene's germline CDR1 is SNHLY and CDR2 FYNNEI. Unmatched junction bases numbered 4, after V lost 6 bases and J lost 7 bases. CDR3 length: 13 amino acids. DNA of the CDR3: TGTGCCAGCAGCCGGGACAGGGGGCATGAGCAGTACTTC. Translation: CASSRDRGHEQYF.

J is TRBJ1-1 and V is TRBV5-1; TRBD1 might be the D (5 bases). Germline CDR1 is SGHRS and CDR2 is YFSETQ. V was clipped by 0 bases and J by 0 bases, with 9 bases between them. This CDR3 has 15 amino acids. CDR3 region: CASSLGGSLNTEAFF. Here the CDR3 DNA reads TGCGCCAGCAGCTTGGGGGGCAGCTTGAACACTGAAGCTTTCTTT.

The chain is built from TRBV7-2 and TRBJ1-6; a weak D match, TRBD1 (5 bases). CDR1 is SGHTA, CDR2 FQGNSA, per germline. The V end lost 5 bases, the J end lost 11 bases, and 10 bases lay between the germline ends. CDR3 length: 12 amino acids. The CDR3 coding sequence is TGTGCCAGCAGCGCCCAGACAGCACCCCTCCACTTT. Protein: CASSAQTAPLHF. Looking up the rest from reference TRBV7-2 and TRBJ1-6 gives the full variable domain: GAGVSQSPSNKVTEKGKDVELRCDPISGHTALYWYRQSLGQGLEFLIYFQGNSAPDKSGLPSDRFSAERTGGSVSTLTIQRTQQEDSAVYLCASSAQTAPLHFGNGTRLTVT.

This rearrangement joins TRBV4-3 to TRBJ1-1; D not resolved. The CDR3 is made up of 14 amino acids. V was pared by 0 bases and J by 1 base, with 6 bases between. CDR1 is LGHNA and CDR2 is YSLEER in the germline V gene. The CDR3, as DNA: TGCGCCAGCAGCCAAGATCATCAGAACACTGAAGCTTTCTTT. Translation: CASSQDHQNTEAFF.